This T cell receptor beta chain appears in the sequencing data of a study of vaccination and CD4 T cells after COVID-19. With regard to this clonotype: The target antigen is unknown.

The Oncomine TCR Beta short-read assay sequenced DNA from cultured CD4+ T cells. Via MiXCR, TCRdb re-called the PCR reads, giving one row per CDR3 protein. The table has about 18,000 distinct CDR3 sequences, about half seen once. The CDR3 extends over 14 amino acids. The V end was cut by 0 bases, the J end by 5 bases, with 11 bases between. Per germline, CDR1 DFQATT and CDR2 SNEGSKA (reference sequence). Treatment denoted: approximately 9-day PBMC culture with coronavirus spike peptide pools or control peptides (ViraFEST assay). Under the ViraFEST approach, antigen-specific T cells were expanded with peptide pools and TCRs subsequently sequenced. Negative selection separated CD4+ T cells from roughly 11-day cultures.

Sequencing input: CD4+ T cells from blood, cultured in vitro. This TCR derives from a human donor who had recovered from COVID-19. This chain connects TRBV20-1 to TRBJ1-5; D remains unclear. This CDR3 is CSAREVGLDQPQHF. DNA of the CDR3: TGCAGTGCTAGAGAAGTCGGCCTAGATCAGCCCCAGCATTTT.